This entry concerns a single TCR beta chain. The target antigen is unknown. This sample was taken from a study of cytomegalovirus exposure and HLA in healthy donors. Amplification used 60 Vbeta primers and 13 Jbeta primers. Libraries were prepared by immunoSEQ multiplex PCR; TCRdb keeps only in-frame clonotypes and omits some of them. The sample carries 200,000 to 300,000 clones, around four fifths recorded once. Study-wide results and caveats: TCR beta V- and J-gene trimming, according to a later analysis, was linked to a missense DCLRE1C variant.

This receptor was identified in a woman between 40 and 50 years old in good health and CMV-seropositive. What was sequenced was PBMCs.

For the CDR3, the DNA is TGTGCCAGCAGCGCGACAGACCAATCAACTAATGAAAAACTGTTTTTT. As protein: CASSATDQSTNEKLFF. The chain uses TRBV9 and TRBJ1-4; a possible D gene is TRBD1 (5 bases). Germline CDR1 SGDLS, CDR2 YYNGEE. The CDR3 loop spans 16 amino acids. The V end was cut by 3 bases, the J end by 0 bases, with 12 bases between.